These 30 T cell receptor beta chains share one sample of origin, sequenced in a study of response to subunit inactivated influenza vaccine. MiXCR, applied by TCRdb to the RT-PCR reads, yields one record per CDR3 protein. This table holds 150,000 to 200,000 distinct CDR3 sequences, 9.5% to 15% found once. This sample also appeared in a second study, on T cells expressing NK-cell markers. That publication notes: The TCR beta cDNA came from 5'RACE template switching with UMIs.

The material was CD8+ T cells sorted from PBMCs, obtained 11 to 12 days after vaccination. These receptors all stem from a man between 50 and 59 years old who received an inactivated influenza vaccine.

This clonotype has only a few counts. The chain uses TRBV6-2 or TRBV6-3 and TRBJ1-1; the D gene is possibly TRBD1 (6 bases). V lost 7 bases and J 3 bases, leaving 15 bases between the germline ends. Germline V gene data show CDR1 as MNHEY and CDR2 as SVGEGT. The CDR3 extends over 14 amino acids. This CDR3 reads CASTHRVADTEAFF. The CDR3 DNA is TGTGCCAGCACCCACAGGGTGGCGGACACTGAAGCTTTCTTT.

This chain uses TRBV23-1 with TRBJ1-5, with D hard to call. TRBV23-1 qualifies as an ORF whose function is uncertain. Trimming removed 0 bases from V and 2 bases from J, with 14 bases in between. The CDR3 runs 17 residues. The CDR3, as DNA: TGCGCCAGCAGTCAATCATGTAAGGTGTATGGCAATCAGCCCCAGCATTTT. This encodes CASSQSCKVYGNQPQHF.

This clonotype has more than one count but fewer than ten. This chain joins TRBV12-3 or TRBV12-4 and TRBJ2-3; the D gene could be TRBD1 or TRBD2 (5 bases each). Trimming took 6 bases from V and 7 from J, leaving 8 bases between them. This CDR3 spans 11 amino acids. CDR3 in amino acids: CASRWGNTQYF. Here the CDR3 DNA reads TGTGCCAGCAGATGGGGGAATACGCAGTATTTT.

The J gene is TRBJ1-4, the V gene TRBV7-9; D remains unclear. Trimming removed 2 bases at V and 2 bases at J, with 9 bases between. This CDR3 region has 15 residues. Germline V gene lookup returns CDR1 SEHNR and CDR2 FQNEAQ (reference sequence). The CDR3 sequence: CASSLIWETNEKLFF. CDR3 in DNA: TGTGCCAGCAGCTTAATATGGGAGACTAATGAAAAACTGTTTTTT.

This clonotype has a handful of counts. The chain joins TRBV6-5 to TRBJ1-2; D unresolved. V was shortened by 2 bases and J by 2 bases, with 6 bases between the two germline ends. The CDR3 runs to 13 residues. Germline V gene lookup returns CDR1 MNHEY and CDR2 SVGAGI. In nucleotides, the CDR3 is TGTGCCAGCAGTTACGGAACAAACTATGGCTACACCTTC. It codes for CASSYGTNYGYTF.

This clonotype was detected many times. The V gene is TRBV30, the J gene TRBJ1-3; 8 bases map to TRBD1. From germline, CDR1 is GTSNPN and CDR2 SVGIG (reference sequence). J lost 2 bases, V lost 3 bases, and 6 bases had no gene match. The CDR3 consists of 15 residues. The CDR3 reads CAWSWTGIAGNTIYF. DNA of the CDR3: TGTGCCTGGAGCTGGACAGGGATTGCTGGAAACACCATATATTTT.

The chain couples TRBV6-2 or TRBV6-3 to TRBJ2-2, with D perhaps TRBD2 (7 bases). Trimming removed 4 bases at V and 3 bases at J, with 15 bases between. This CDR3 has 16 residues. The V gene's germline CDR1 is MNHEY and CDR2 SVGEGT. The CDR3 nucleotides read TGTGCCAGCAGTTGGACCGGGGGGCTCTACACCGGGGAGCTGTTTTTT. Translating gives CASSWTGGLYTGELFF.

The CDR3 bases are TGCGCCAGCAGCCCCCCGCTTGGGGCCAACGTCCTGACTTTC. Translated: CASSPPLGANVLTF. This chain joins TRBV4-1 and TRBJ2-6; D not resolved. The CDR3 runs 14 residues. The germline V gene encodes CDR1 MGHRA and CDR2 YSYEKL. Trimming left V 4 bases short and J 3 bases short, with 7 bases between.

This clonotype was observed a handful of times. The V and J genes are TRBV11-2 and TRBJ2-4; D might be TRBD1 or TRBD2, each matching 5 bases. Germline lookup yields CDR1 SGHAT and CDR2 FQNNGV. V gave up 3 bases and J gave up 1 base, with 19 bases separating them. The length of the CDR3 is 18 residues. The CDR3 DNA sequence: TGTGCCAGCAGCTTTCCAAAAGAGGGGAAGGAGGCCAAAAACATTCAGTACTTC. It encodes CASSFPKEGKEAKNIQYF.

Only one count was recorded for this clonotype. The chain links TRBV29-1 to TRBJ2-3; D not certain. Per germline, CDR1 SQVTM and CDR2 ANQGSEA. There are 14 residues in the CDR3. The V end was cut by 3 bases, the J end by 1 base, with 11 bases between. The CDR3 DNA reads TGCAGCGTTGAGGGCGGTTCGGGCACAGATACGCAGTATTTT. It is translated as CSVEGGSGTDTQYF.

This clonotype appeared a few times. The gene calls are TRBV7-9 and TRBJ2-7; 12 bases fit TRBD1. Unmatched junction bases numbered 8, after V lost 4 bases and J lost 4 bases. Germline V gene data show CDR1 as SEHNR and CDR2 as FQNEAQ (reference sequence). This CDR3 spans 16 amino acids. CDR3 loop: CASSSGTGGSLYEQYF. DNA for the CDR3: TGTGCCAGCAGCTCAGGGACAGGGGGCTCATTGTACGAGCAGTACTTC.

This clonotype was recorded a few times. The J gene is TRBJ2-1, the V gene TRBV28; D may correspond to TRBD1 or TRBD2 (5 bases each). Trimming shortened V by 6 bases and J by 0 bases, and 12 bases separated the two germline ends. The CDR3 runs to 15 residues. Per the germline V gene, CDR1 is MDHEN and CDR2 is SYDVKM. The CDR3 DNA is TGTGCCAGCAGAGCCGGGGCATACTCCTACAATGAGCAGTTCTTC. Amino acids: CASRAGAYSYNEQFF.

This clonotype turned up a few times. This chain joins TRBV25-1 and TRBJ1-2; 7 bases line up with TRBD1. CDR1 is MGHDK and CDR2 is SYGVNS in the germline V gene. The CDR3 covers 13 residues. V was clipped by 3 bases and J by 7 bases; unmatched bases: 5. CDR3: CASSDKGAGGYTF. CDR3 DNA sequence: TGTGCCAGCAGTGACAAGGGGGCAGGTGGCTACACCTTC.

CDR3 region: CASRGRLAGVGEQYF. For the CDR3, the DNA is TGTGCCAGCAGGGGACGACTAGCGGGAGTAGGTGAGCAGTACTTC. J is TRBJ2-7 and V is TRBV28; 12 nucleotides agree with TRBD2. The CDR3 runs to 15 residues. The germline gives CDR1 MDHEN, CDR2 SYDVKM. The V segment lost 6 bases and the J segment 7 bases; nucleotides outside the gene matches: 10. Drawing the rest from reference TRBV28 and TRBJ2-7, the complete variable domain is DVKVTQSSRYLVKRTGEKVFLECVQDMDHENMFWYRQDPGLGLRLIYFSYDVKMKEKGDIPEGYSVSREKKERFSLILESASTNQTSMYLCASRGRLAGVGEQYFGPGTRLTVT.

This clonotype was counted between two and nine times. The V and J genes are TRBV30 and TRBJ2-5, with 10 bases aligning to TRBD1. CDR1 is GTSNPN and CDR2 is SVGIG in the germline V gene (reference sequence). The V and J ends lost 5 bases and 3 bases, in that order; junction bases with no gene match: 6. CDR3 length: 14 amino acids. The CDR3 coding sequence is TGTGCCTGGGTTCAGACAGGGGGCGAAGAGACCCAGTACTTC. Translated, it gives CAWVQTGGEETQYF.

The V gene is TRBV28, the J gene TRBJ2-1, with 9 positions matching TRBD2. With V trimmed by 5 bases and J by 5 bases, 13 bases remained unmatched. Germline CDR1 MDHEN, CDR2 SYDVKM. This CDR3 contains 17 residues. The CDR3 here is CASSPFAREGPHNEQFF. CDR3 sequence (DNA): TGTGCCAGCAGTCCCTTCGCGCGGGAGGGTCCCCACAATGAGCAGTTCTTC.

This clonotype was counted a few times. The chain employs TRBV20-1 and TRBJ2-4, with 7 positions matching TRBD1. Germline CDR1 reads DFQATT; CDR2 reads SNEGSKA (reference sequence). V lost 3 bases and J lost 3; bases outside the gene matches: 5. The CDR3 loop spans 14 amino acids. The CDR3 here is CSASFGTDKNIQYF. In nucleotides, the CDR3 is TGCAGTGCTAGCTTCGGGACAGACAAAAACATTCAGTACTTC.

This clonotype was seen at least ten times. The chain is built from TRBV12-3 or TRBV12-4 and TRBJ2-5; TRBD2 aligns across 7 bases. Unmatched junction bases numbered 9, after V lost 1 base and J lost 13 bases. CDR3 size: 13 residues. CDR3 loop: CASSLGQAGLRYF. The DNA of the CDR3 is TGTGCCAGCAGTTTAGGCCAAGCGGGACTTCGGTACTTC.

On this clonotype: A read error may be the cause here, since a much bigger clone is one base away. The J gene is TRBJ2-2, the V gene TRBV12-3 or TRBV12-4, with unresolved D. CDR3 length: 12 residues. In nucleotides, the CDR3 is TGTGTCATTAAGTTGGACACCGGGGAGCTGTTTTTT. Its protein is CVIKLDTGELFF.

V is TRBV7-2 and J is TRBJ2-7; perhaps TRBD1 as D (6 bases). V lost 4 bases to trimming and J lost 1 base, with 20 bases between them. CDR3 length: 17 residues. Germline CDR1 SGHTA, CDR2 FQGNSA. The CDR3 nucleotides are TGTGCCAGCAGCTGGGGGCCTGGGGAAGCGAAGTCCTACGAGCAGTACTTC. It is translated as CASSWGPGEAKSYEQYF.

Many counts were recorded for this clonotype. This chain uses TRBV9 with TRBJ2-1; D unclear. Germline V gene lookup returns CDR1 SGDLS and CDR2 YYNGEE. The CDR3 contains 14 residues. Trimming took off 7 bases at V and 6 bases at J, with 17 bases between the two ends. DNA for the CDR3: TGTGCCAGCTGTCCATTTACAAGTTGCAATGAGCAGTTCTTC. Translated: CASCPFTSCNEQFF.

Turning to this clonotype: This clone may be a read error of a much larger clone one base away. The CDR3 nucleotides read TGTGCCAGAAGCCAAGGGTTACGGGAGCAGTACTTC. Its protein is CARSQGLREQYF. The genes are TRBV3-1 and TRBJ2-7; D not resolved. This CDR3 region has 12 residues. CDR1 and CDR2 (germline): LGHDT, YNNKEL (reference sequence).

This clonotype was seen a handful of times. The V call is TRBV6-2 or TRBV6-3, the J call TRBJ2-7, with TRBD2 matching 8 bases. V lost 2 bases and J lost 4; bases outside the gene matches: 4. The CDR3 loop spans 14 amino acids. The germline V gene encodes CDR1 MNHEY and CDR2 SVGEGT. The CDR3 region has the DNA TGTGCCAGCAGTTACGAGCGGGAGACTTACGAGCAGTACTTC. Translating it yields CASSYERETYEQYF.

This clonotype was recorded a few times. The chain is built from TRBV6-2 or TRBV6-3 and TRBJ2-7; D is perhaps TRBD1 or TRBD2 (5 bases each). The germline V gene has CDR1 MNHEY and CDR2 SVGEGT. This CDR3 region has 16 residues. V was clipped by 4 bases and J by 0 bases, with 16 bases between them. CDR3 amino acids: CASSFGDGQASYEQYF. The CDR3 DNA follows: TGTGCCAGCAGTTTTGGGGACGGACAAGCCTCCTACGAGCAGTACTTC.

Many counts were recorded for this clonotype. V is TRBV7-9 and J is TRBJ2-7, with D unclear. Germline V gene data show CDR1 as SEHNR and CDR2 as FQNEAQ (reference sequence). This CDR3 is 11 amino acids long. Trimming removed 5 bases at V and 0 bases at J, with 2 bases between. CDR3 sequence: CASSLSYEQYF. The CDR3 DNA sequence: TGTGCCAGCAGCCTCTCCTACGAGCAGTACTTC.

This clonotype was detected only a few times. The chain recombines TRBV4-1 with TRBJ2-3, with TRBD1 as a possible D gene (6 bases). The germline V gene encodes CDR1 MGHRA and CDR2 YSYEKL. Trimming cost V 3 bases and J 0 bases, with 13 bases left between them. The CDR3 consists of 16 residues. The CDR3 DNA reads TGCGCCAGCAGCCAGGACAGCGTGTCTAGCACAGATACGCAGTATTTT. This gives the protein CASSQDSVSSTDTQYF.

V usage is TRBV21-1 and J usage is TRBJ2-5. TRBV21-1 is listed as a pseudogene. This CDR3 is 16 amino acids long. Here the CDR3 DNA reads TGTGCCAGCAGCAAAAAGGATACCAAACCGTTTAGGGCCCAGTACTTC. This gives the protein CASSKKDTKPFRAQYF.

This chain joins TRBV5-1 and TRBJ1-2, with D maybe TRBD1 (6 bases). The V end was cut by 0 bases, the J end by 3 bases, with 15 bases between. Germline V gives CDR1 SGHRS, CDR2 YFSETQ. The CDR3 is 16 amino acids. DNA for the CDR3: TGCGCCAGCAGCTTGGCCCAGACAGGCGGAGACTATGGCTACACCTTC. Amino acid sequence: CASSLAQTGGDYGYTF.

The rearrangement joins TRBV20-1 to TRBJ1-5, with no clear D. The ends were cut back, 4 bases at V and 0 bases at J, with 13 bases in the middle. The CDR3 consists of 15 residues. Germline CDR1 and CDR2: DFQATT and SNEGSKA (reference sequence). CDR3 region: CSAKVDPNSNQPQHF. In DNA, the CDR3 is TGCAGTGCTAAAGTTGACCCAAATAGCAATCAGCCCCAGCATTTT.

The rearrangement links TRBV29-1 to TRBJ2-1, with TRBD2 matching over 7 bases. CDR1 and CDR2 (germline): SQVTM, ANQGSEA. This CDR3 comprises 11 residues. After removal of 6 bases from V and 6 bases from J, the junction contained 2 bases not matched to a gene. CDR3 amino acids: CSVPSGNEQFF. The DNA for the CDR3 is TGCAGCGTCCCTAGCGGCAATGAGCAGTTCTTC.